This TCR beta chain is from a study of T cell responses to AZD1222 COVID-19 vaccine. The CDR3 covers 14 residues. With V trimmed by 4 bases and J by 8 bases, 6 bases remained unmatched. Looked up from germline, CDR1 is SGHRS and CDR2 is YFSETQ. The data were produced by immunoSEQ multiplex PCR, yet TCRdb's version contains in-frame clones alone and is incomplete. The data hold about 190,000 clones, with more than 75% observed a single time. The material was peripheral blood, obtained on day 0 of AZD1222 vaccination. The genes are TRBV5-1 and TRBJ1-4; the match to TRBD1 covers 9 bases. The receptor comes from an adult in good health. CDR3 loop: CASSTGQGWEKLFF. The DNA for the CDR3 is TGCGCCAGCAGCACGGGACAGGGATGGGAAAAACTGTTTTTT.